Listed here are 14 T cell receptor beta chains from one sample, sequenced in a study of blood T cells in healthy people across ages. Through a sample-barcoded 5' primer and a J-beta primer mix, a second PCR was run for roughly 7 to 11 cycles. TCRdb reprocessed the 5' RACE reads via MiXCR and lists one record per CDR3 protein. The data hold around 800,000 distinct CDR3 sequences, with about half observed a single time. The sample taken for sequencing was blood. Source of these receptors: an elderly man in good health.

This clonotype showed up many times. The chain recombines TRBV7-2 with TRBJ2-5; 12 bases align to TRBD2. Germline CDR1 SGHTA, CDR2 FQGNSA. The CDR3 contains 15 residues. The trim removed 3 bases at V and 7 bases at J, leaving 6 bases unmatched. In nucleotides, the CDR3 is TGTGCCAGCAGCTTGACGCGGACTAGCGGGGCGACCCAGTACTTC. It yields the protein CASSLTRTSGATQYF.

The J gene is TRBJ2-5, the V gene TRBV9; TRBD2 agrees at 7 bases. V lost 0 bases and J lost 2; bases outside the gene matches: 7. Germline lookup yields CDR1 SGDLS and CDR2 YYNGEE. CDR3 length: 16 residues. The DNA for the CDR3 is TGTGCCAGCAGCGTAGCTCCCCTAGCGGCACAAGAGACCCAGTACTTC. Translation gives CASSVAPLAAQETQYF.

DNA of the CDR3: TGTGCCAGCGGAACCGGGATTGAAGAGACCCAGTACTTC. Its translation is CASGTGIEETQYF. The chain couples TRBV6-5 to TRBJ2-5, with a possible D match to TRBD2 (5 bases). The CDR3 extends over 13 amino acids. The V end was cut by 8 bases, the J end by 3 bases, with 13 bases between. Germline lookup yields CDR1 MNHEY and CDR2 SVGAGI.

As regards this clonotype: With a much larger clone just one base away, this may be a read error. The V gene is TRBV29-1, the J gene TRBJ1-2; D may be TRBD1 (6 bases). V was shortened by 7 bases and J by 8 bases, with 23 bases between the two germline ends. Germline V gene data show CDR1 as SQVTM and CDR2 as ANQGSEA. The CDR3 has 14 residues. CDR3: CSGFGGLPGEGYTF. In DNA form, the CDR3 reads TGCAGCGGTTTTGGGGGCCTCCCCGGGGAAGGCTACACCTTC.

This clonotype was recorded a few times. V usage is TRBV6-5 and J usage is TRBJ1-1; no reliable D call. The germline V gene encodes CDR1 MNHEY and CDR2 SVGAGI. Trimming stripped 5 bases from V and 1 base from J, with 8 bases between. The CDR3 is 13 amino acids. This CDR3 is CASSVRSNTEAFF. CDR3 nucleotide sequence: TGTGCCAGCAGTGTCAGGTCGAACACTGAAGCTTTCTTT.

The chain couples TRBV20-1 to TRBJ2-7; D perhaps matches TRBD1 (6 bases). The V and J ends lost 5 bases and 0 bases respectively, with 17 bases between them. This CDR3 is 15 amino acids long. The germline V gene encodes CDR1 DFQATT and CDR2 SNEGSKA (reference sequence). The CDR3 here is CSAPPLQGSSYEQYF. Here the CDR3 DNA reads TGCAGTGCTCCCCCTTTGCAGGGGAGCTCCTACGAGCAGTACTTC.

CDR3 sequence: CAGTWDRTNEKLFF. The CDR3 nucleotides read TGTGCCGGAACTTGGGACAGGACTAATGAAAAACTGTTTTTT. The rearrangement uses TRBV7-3 and TRBJ1-4; 8 bases fit TRBD1. The CDR3 extends over 14 amino acids. In germline, CDR1 is SGHTA, CDR2 FQGTGA. The ends lost 11 bases at V and 2 bases at J; junction bases unmatched: 7.

V gene TRBV15 combines with J gene TRBJ2-1, with 8 bases lining up with TRBD1. Trimming took 1 base from V and 0 from J; bases not matched to a gene: 5. This CDR3 is 17 amino acids long. Germline CDR1 is LNHNV and CDR2 is YYDKDF (reference sequence). CDR3 in amino acids: CATSRAGTGLSYNEQFF. The CDR3 DNA reads as TGTGCCACCAGCAGAGCCGGGACAGGCCTCTCCTACAATGAGCAGTTCTTC.

This clonotype showed up just once. The rearrangement joins TRBV6-6 to TRBJ2-3; TRBD1 agrees at 7 bases. CDR1 and CDR2 from the germline V gene are MNHNY and SVGAGI (reference sequence). CDR3 length: 15 amino acids. The V gene end was trimmed by 10 bases and the J gene end by 0 bases; junction bases not matched to a gene: 10. The CDR3 DNA sequence: TGTGCCAACATCTATTGGGACAGCAGCACAGATACGCAGTATTTT. Translation: CANIYWDSSTDTQYF.

J is TRBJ2-5 and V is TRBV3-1; maybe TRBD2 (5 bases). The CDR3 totals 13 residues. Germline V CDR1 and CDR2: LGHDT, YNNKEL (reference sequence). V lost 0 bases and J lost 11, with 13 bases in between. CDR3 loop: CASSQESGNEQYF. CDR3 sequence (DNA): TGTGCCAGCAGCCAAGAATCCGGGAATGAGCAGTACTTC.

V gene TRBV7-8 combines with J gene TRBJ1-1; D possibly corresponds to TRBD1 (5 bases). The CDR3 covers 16 residues. Germline V CDR1 and CDR2: SGHVS, FQNEAQ. V dropped 0 bases and J dropped 0 bases, with 11 bases sitting between them. For the CDR3, the DNA is TGTGCCAGCAGCTTAGCGCGGGGGAGCCTGAACACTGAAGCTTTCTTT. Translation: CASSLARGSLNTEAFF.

V gene TRBV28 combines with J gene TRBJ1-4, with 8 bases matching TRBD1. With V trimmed by 4 bases and J by 2 bases, 12 bases remained unmatched. CDR3 length: 18 residues. Germline V lookup: CDR1 MDHEN, CDR2 SYDVKM. The CDR3 spells CASSSDPQGGSTNEKLFF. CDR3 nucleotides: TGTGCCAGCAGTTCCGACCCACAGGGGGGATCTACTAATGAAAAACTGTTTTTT.

V and J are TRBV11-1 and TRBJ1-2; possible D gene TRBD1, 6 bases. Germline V lookup: CDR1 SGHAT, CDR2 FQDESV (reference sequence). The CDR3 has 12 amino acids. The V and J ends lost 5 bases and 12 bases respectively, with 16 bases between them. The CDR3 sequence is CASSLQGHGHTF. CDR3 in DNA: TGTGCCAGCAGCCTACAGGGTCACGGCCACACCTTC. Supplemented by reference TRBV11-1 and TRBJ1-2, the full variable domain reads EAEVAQSPRYKITEKSQAVAFWCDPISGHATLYWYRQILGQGPELLVQFQDESVVDDSQLPKDRFSAERLKGVDSTLKIQPAELGDSAMYLCASSLQGHGHTFGSGTRLTVV.

The chain has TRBV19 and TRBJ2-3; weak D call: TRBD2 (6 bases). Germline lookup yields CDR1 LNHDA and CDR2 SQIVND (reference sequence). The V end was cut by 2 bases, the J end by 2 bases, with 20 bases between. The CDR3 spans 18 residues. CDR3 residues: CASSITSVGGWITDTQYF. For the CDR3, the DNA is TGTGCCAGTAGTATAACGTCAGTGGGAGGATGGATCACAGATACGCAGTATTTT.